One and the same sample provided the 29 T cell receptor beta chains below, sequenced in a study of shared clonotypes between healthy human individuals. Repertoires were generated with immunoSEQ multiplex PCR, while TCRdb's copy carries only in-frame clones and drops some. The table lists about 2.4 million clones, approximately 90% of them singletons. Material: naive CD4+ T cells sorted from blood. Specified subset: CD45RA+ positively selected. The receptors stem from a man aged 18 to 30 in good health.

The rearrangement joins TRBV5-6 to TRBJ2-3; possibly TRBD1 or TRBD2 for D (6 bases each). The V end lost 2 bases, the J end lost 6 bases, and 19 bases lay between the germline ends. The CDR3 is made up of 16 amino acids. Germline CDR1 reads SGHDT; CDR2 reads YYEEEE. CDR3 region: CASSFYRALEGDTQYF. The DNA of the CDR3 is TGTGCCAGCAGCTTCTACAGGGCCCTGGAGGGGGATACGCAGTATTTT.

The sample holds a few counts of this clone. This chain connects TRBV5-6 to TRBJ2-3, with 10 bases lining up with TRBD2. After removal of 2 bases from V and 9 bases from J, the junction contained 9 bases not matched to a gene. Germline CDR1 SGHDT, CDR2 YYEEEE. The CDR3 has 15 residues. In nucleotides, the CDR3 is TGTGCCAGCAGCTTAGGACTAGCGGAAATTGGCACGCAGTATTTT. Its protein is CASSLGLAEIGTQYF.

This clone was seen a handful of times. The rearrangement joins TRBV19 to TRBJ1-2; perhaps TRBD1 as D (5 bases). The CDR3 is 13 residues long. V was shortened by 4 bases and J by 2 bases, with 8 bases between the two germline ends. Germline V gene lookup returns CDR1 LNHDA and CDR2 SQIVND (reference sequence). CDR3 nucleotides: TGTGCCAGTAGTAGAGGGGACAACTATGGCTACACCTTC. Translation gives CASSRGDNYGYTF.

The CDR3 loop reads CASRTSGKAGELFF. CDR3 nucleotide sequence: TGTGCCAGCAGGACTTCCGGGAAGGCCGGGGAGCTGTTTTTT. This chain links TRBV28 with TRBJ2-2, with D perhaps TRBD2 (5 bases). V lost 6 bases, J lost 6 bases, and 14 bases lay in between. The CDR3 consists of 14 residues. Germline CDR1 is MDHEN and CDR2 is SYDVKM.

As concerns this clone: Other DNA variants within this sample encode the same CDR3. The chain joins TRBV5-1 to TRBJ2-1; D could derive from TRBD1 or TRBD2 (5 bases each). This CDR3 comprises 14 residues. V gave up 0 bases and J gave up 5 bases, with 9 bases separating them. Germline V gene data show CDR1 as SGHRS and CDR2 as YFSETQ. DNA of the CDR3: TGCGCCAGCAGCTTGGTTGGGGGAGACAATGAGCAGTTCTTC. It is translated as CASSLVGGDNEQFF.

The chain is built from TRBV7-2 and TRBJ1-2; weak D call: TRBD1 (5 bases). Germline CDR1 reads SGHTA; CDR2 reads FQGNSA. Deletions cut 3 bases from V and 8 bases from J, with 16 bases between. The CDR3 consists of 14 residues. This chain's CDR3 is CASSLGRERNGYTF. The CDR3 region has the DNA TGTGCCAGCAGCTTGGGCAGGGAGCGGAACGGCTACACCTTC.

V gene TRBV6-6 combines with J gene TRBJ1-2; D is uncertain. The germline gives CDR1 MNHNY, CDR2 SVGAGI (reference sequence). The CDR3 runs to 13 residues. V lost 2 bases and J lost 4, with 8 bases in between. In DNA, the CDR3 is TGTGCCAGCAGTTACCTAGTCTCCTATGGCTACACCTTC. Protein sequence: CASSYLVSYGYTF.

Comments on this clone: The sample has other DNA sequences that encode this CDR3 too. CDR3 sequence reads: CAISGQGGTEAFF. In DNA form, the CDR3 reads TGTGCCATCAGTGGACAGGGGGGCACTGAAGCTTTCTTT. The genes are TRBV10-3 and TRBJ1-1; 9 bases agree with TRBD1. Germline trimming cut 4 bases from V and 4 bases from J; bases unmatched to any gene: 1. The CDR3 has 13 residues. Looked up from germline, CDR1 is ENHRY and CDR2 is SYGVKD.

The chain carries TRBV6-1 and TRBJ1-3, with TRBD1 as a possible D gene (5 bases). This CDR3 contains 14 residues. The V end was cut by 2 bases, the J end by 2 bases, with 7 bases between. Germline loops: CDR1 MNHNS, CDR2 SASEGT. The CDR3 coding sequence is TGTGCCAGCAGTGAAACAGGCCCTGGAAACACCATATATTTT. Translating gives CASSETGPGNTIYF.

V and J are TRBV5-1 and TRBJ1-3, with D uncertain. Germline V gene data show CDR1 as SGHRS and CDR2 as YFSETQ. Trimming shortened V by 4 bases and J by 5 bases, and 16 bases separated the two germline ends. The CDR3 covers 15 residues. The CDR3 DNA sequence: TGCGCCAGCAGCCCGGGAGGCGGACCCCGAAACACCATATATTTT. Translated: CASSPGGGPRNTIYF.

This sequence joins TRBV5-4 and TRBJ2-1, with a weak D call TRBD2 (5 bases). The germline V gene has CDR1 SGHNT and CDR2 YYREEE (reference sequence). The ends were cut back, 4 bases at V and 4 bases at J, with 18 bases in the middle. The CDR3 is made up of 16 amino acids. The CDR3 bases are TGTGCCAGCAGCCCGAGGGCGGCGGCGTGGTACAATGAGCAGTTCTTC. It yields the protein CASSPRAAAWYNEQFF.

The CDR3 sequence: CASSIYGSQGNTIYF. The CDR3 bases are TGTGCCAGTAGTATTTACGGCAGCCAAGGAAACACCATATATTTT. The rearrangement uses TRBV19 and TRBJ1-3, with unresolved D. The V gene's germline CDR1 is LNHDA and CDR2 SQIVND (reference sequence). This CDR3 comprises 15 residues. The V end lost 3 bases, the J end lost 4 bases, and 13 bases lay between the germline ends.

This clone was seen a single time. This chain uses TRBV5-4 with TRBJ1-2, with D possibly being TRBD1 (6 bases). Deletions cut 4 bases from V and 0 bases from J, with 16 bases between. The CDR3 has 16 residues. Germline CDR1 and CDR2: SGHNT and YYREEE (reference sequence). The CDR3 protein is CASSITGKGANYGYTF. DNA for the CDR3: TGTGCCAGCAGCATAACAGGGAAGGGAGCTAACTATGGCTACACCTTC.

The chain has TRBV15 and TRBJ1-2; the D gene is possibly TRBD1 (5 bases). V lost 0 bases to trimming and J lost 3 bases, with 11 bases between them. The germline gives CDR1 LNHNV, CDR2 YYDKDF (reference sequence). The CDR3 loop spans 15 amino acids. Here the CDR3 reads CATSREGAPDYGYTF. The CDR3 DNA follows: TGTGCCACCAGCAGAGAAGGGGCCCCAGACTATGGCTACACCTTC.

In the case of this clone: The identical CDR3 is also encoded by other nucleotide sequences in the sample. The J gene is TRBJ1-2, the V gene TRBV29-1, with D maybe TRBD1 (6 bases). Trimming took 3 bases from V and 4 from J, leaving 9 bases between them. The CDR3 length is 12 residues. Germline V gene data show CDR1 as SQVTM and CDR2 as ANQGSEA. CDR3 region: CSVDRGGYGYTF. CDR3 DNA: TGCAGCGTTGACAGGGGTGGCTATGGCTACACCTTC.

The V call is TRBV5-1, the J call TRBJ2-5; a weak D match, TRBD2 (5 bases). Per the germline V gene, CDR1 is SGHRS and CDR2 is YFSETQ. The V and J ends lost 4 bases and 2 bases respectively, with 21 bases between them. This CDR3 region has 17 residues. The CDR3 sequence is CASSTAVGMRAQETQYF. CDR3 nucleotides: TGCGCCAGCAGCACGGCAGTAGGGATGAGGGCGCAAGAGACCCAGTACTTC.

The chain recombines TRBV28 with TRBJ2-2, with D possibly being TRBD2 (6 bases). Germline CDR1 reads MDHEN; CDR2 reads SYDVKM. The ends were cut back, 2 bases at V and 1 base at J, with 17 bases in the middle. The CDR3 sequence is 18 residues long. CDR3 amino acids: CASSLIRHWGENTGELFF. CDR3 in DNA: TGTGCCAGCAGTTTAATCAGGCACTGGGGGGAGAACACCGGGGAGCTGTTTTTT.

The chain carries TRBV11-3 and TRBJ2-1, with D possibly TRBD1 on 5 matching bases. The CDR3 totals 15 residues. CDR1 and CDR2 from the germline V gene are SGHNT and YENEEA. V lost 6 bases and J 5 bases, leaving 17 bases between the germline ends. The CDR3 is CASSSQGILHNEQFF. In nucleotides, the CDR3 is TGTGCCAGCAGTTCCCAGGGCATACTGCACAATGAGCAGTTCTTC.

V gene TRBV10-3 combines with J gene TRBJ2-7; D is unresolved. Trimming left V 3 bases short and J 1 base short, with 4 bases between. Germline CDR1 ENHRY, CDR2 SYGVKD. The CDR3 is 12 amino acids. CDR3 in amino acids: CAISDESYEQYF. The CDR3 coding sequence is TGTGCCATCAGTGACGAGTCCTACGAGCAGTACTTC.

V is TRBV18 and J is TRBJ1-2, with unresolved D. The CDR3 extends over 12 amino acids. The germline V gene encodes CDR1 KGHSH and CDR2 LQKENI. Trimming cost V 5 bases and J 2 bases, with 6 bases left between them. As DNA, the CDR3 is TGTGCCAGCTCAAAGGTCAACTATGGCTACACCTTC. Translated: CASSKVNYGYTF.

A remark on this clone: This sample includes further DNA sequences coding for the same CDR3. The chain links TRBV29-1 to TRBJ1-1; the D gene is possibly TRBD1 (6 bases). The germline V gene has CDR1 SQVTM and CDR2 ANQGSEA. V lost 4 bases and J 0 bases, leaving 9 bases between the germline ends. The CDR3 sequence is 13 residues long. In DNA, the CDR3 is TGCAGCGTTGGGGGGCGGATGAACACTGAAGCTTTCTTT. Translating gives CSVGGRMNTEAFF.

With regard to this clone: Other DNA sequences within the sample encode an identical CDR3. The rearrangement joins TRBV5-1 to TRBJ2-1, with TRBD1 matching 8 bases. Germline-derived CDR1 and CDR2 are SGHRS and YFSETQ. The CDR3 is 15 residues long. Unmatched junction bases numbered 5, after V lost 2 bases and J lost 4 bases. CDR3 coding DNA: TGCGCCAGCAGCTTAGAAACAGGGGGATACAATGAGCAGTTCTTC. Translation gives CASSLETGGYNEQFF.

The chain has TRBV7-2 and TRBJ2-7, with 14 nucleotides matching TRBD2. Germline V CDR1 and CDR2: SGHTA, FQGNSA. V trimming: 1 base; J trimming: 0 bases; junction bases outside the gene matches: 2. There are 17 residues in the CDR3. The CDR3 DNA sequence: TGTGCCAGCAGCTTAGGGACTAGCGGGAGGATCTCCTACGAGCAGTACTTC. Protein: CASSLGTSGRISYEQYF.

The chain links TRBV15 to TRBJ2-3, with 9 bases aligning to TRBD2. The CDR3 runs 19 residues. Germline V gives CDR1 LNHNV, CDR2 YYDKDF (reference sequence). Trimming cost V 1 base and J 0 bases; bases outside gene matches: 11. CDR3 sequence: CATSRGASGTDSSTDTQYF. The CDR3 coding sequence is TGTGCCACCAGCAGAGGGGCTAGCGGGACGGACTCTAGCACAGATACGCAGTATTTT.

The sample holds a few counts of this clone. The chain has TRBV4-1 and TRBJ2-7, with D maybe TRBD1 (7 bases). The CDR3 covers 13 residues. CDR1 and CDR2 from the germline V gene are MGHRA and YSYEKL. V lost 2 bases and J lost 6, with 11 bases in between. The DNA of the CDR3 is TGCGCCAGCAGCCAACCAGGGGGGATCGAGCAGTACTTC. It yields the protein CASSQPGGIEQYF.

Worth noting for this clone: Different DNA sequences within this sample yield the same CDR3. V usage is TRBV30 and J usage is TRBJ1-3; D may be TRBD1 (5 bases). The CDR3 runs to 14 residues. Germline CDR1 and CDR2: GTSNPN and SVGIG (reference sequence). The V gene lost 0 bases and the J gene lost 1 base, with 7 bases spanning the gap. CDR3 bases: TGTGCCTGGAGTGTCTCAGGGTCTGGAAACACCATATATTTT. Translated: CAWSVSGSGNTIYF.

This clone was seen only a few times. The CDR3, as DNA: TGTGCCAGCAGCTTAACGTCCGACACTGAAGCTTTCTTT. Protein product: CASSLTSDTEAFF. The V and J genes are TRBV7-9 and TRBJ1-1, with D unresolved. The CDR3 sequence is 13 residues long. Trimming removed 2 bases at V and 3 bases at J, with 7 bases between. CDR1 is SEHNR and CDR2 is FQNEAQ in the germline V gene (reference sequence). Supplemented by reference TRBV7-9 and TRBJ1-1, the full variable domain reads DTGVSQNPRHKITKRGQNVTFRCDPISEHNRLYWYRQTLGQGPEFLTYFQNEAQLEKSRLLSDRFSAERPKGSFSTLEIQRTEQGDSAMYLCASSLTSDTEAFFGQGTRLTVV.

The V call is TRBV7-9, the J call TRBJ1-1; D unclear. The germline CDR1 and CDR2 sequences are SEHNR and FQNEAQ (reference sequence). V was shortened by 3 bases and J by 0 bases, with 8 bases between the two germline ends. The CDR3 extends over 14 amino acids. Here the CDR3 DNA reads TGTGCCAGCAGCTTTGAGTCCATGAACACTGAAGCTTTCTTT. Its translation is CASSFESMNTEAFF.

Here the CDR3 DNA reads TGTGCCAGCAGCCGAGGTGGAGTGAACTATGGCTACACCTTC. As protein: CASSRGGVNYGYTF. This chain links TRBV7-9 with TRBJ1-2; D remains ambiguous. Per germline, CDR1 SEHNR and CDR2 FQNEAQ (reference sequence). The CDR3 runs to 14 residues. Trimming removed 5 bases at V and 2 bases at J, with 12 bases between.